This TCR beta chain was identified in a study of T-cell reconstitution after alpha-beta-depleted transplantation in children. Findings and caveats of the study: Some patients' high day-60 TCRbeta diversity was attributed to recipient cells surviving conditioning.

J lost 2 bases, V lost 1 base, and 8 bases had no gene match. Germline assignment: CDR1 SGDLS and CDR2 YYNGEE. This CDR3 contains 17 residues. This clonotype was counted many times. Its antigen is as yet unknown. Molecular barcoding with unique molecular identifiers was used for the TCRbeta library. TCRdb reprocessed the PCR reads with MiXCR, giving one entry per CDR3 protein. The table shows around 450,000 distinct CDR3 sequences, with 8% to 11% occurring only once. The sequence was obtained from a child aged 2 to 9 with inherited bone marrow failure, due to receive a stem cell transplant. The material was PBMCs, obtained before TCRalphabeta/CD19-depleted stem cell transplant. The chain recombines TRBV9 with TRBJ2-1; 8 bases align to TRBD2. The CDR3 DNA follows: TGTGCCAGCAGCGTACGGGGAGCGGGAGACCCCTACAATGAGCAGTTCTTC. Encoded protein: CASSVRGAGDPYNEQFF.